The sequence of this T cell receptor beta chain was determined in a study of cytomegalovirus exposure and HLA in healthy donors. The PCR had 60 Vbeta and 13 Jbeta primers. Using immunoSEQ multiplex PCR, the repertoire was profiled, and TCRdb retains in-frame clones only, with some absent. The top ten hold about 6.1% of the sample, which has tens of thousands of clones, nearly 55% seen once. Turning to this clone: Its specificity is not known.

The CDR3 has 15 amino acids. Germline CDR1 is MNHEY and CDR2 is SVGAGI. After removal of 3 bases from V and 5 bases from J, the junction contained 6 bases not matched to a gene. Findings and caveats of the study: It was 150 or so TCR beta chains that were listed as cytomegalovirus-associated. Immune exposure information comprised only CMV serostatus. Earlier analysis looked at TCR beta V segments, and most were productive about 90% or about 30% of the time.

This sequence was found in a woman aged 40-49 years in good health and CMV-seropositive. The source material was PBMCs. V usage is TRBV6-5 and J usage is TRBJ2-5; TRBD2 matches at 10 bases. CDR3 in DNA: TGTGCCAGCAGTTATACAGCGGGGGGGGCTGAGACCCAGTACTTC. Amino acid sequence: CASSYTAGGAETQYF.